Listed below are T cell receptor beta chains from one sample, sequenced in a study of regulatory T cells in long-lasting Graves disease. MiXCR was run by TCRdb on the multiplex PCR reads, yielding one entry per CDR3 protein. The table has approximately 690,000 distinct CDR3 sequences, about 32% seen once. This material consisted of peripheral blood mononuclear cells (PBMCs), taken when the disease was refractory, from a patient treated with antithyroid drugs. These receptors all come from a female donor with Graves disease. Both conserved end residues are trimmed from each CDR3. Fields, in order: V gene, J gene, CDR3 protein.

TRBV11-2,TRBJ2-2,ASSFGSGTGELF
TRBV6-1,TRBJ1-1,ASSGRQGDNTEAF
TRBV20-1,TRBJ1-2,SARADRDAYGYT
TRBV6-5,TRBJ1-1,ASSFRQGAMNTEAF
TRBV6-1,TRBJ1-1,ASSASRALNTEAF
TRBV18,TRBJ1-1,ASSGGQGNEVAF
TRBV28,TRBJ1-2,ASRAGGGGYT
TRBV5-1,TRBJ1-1,ASSLERGAEAF
TRBV5-1,TRBJ2-3,ASSHRVHITDTQY
TRBV12-3/TRBV12-4,TRBJ2-1,ASSFRRGSYNEQF
TRBV6-1,TRBJ2-5,ASSRGQGVQETQY
TRBV29-1,TRBJ1-2,SVEPGGYFGYT
TRBV2,TRBJ1-1,ASRRDIPFNTEAF
TRBV18,TRBJ1-6,ASSPEPGGKNNSPLH
TRBV20-1,TRBJ2-7,SAPPAPSGGEQY
TRBV11-3,TRBJ2-5,ASSSGLAGELKTQY
TRBV30,TRBJ1-1,AWDRANTEAF
TRBV20-1,TRBJ1-1,SAQIGGAAF
TRBV6-5,TRBJ1-1,ASSFYRDGSTEAF
TRBV18,TRBJ1-5,ASSPSGRDQPQH
TRBV6-1,TRBJ2-7,ASSHREGLNEQY
TRBV7-2,TRBJ1-5,ASSLGNSHFGPLDQPQH
TRBV6-2/TRBV6-3,TRBJ1-5,ASSTHRTGISNQPQH
TRBV6-1,TRBJ1-1,ASNGGFWDTEAF
TRBV10-3,TRBJ1-4,ATSPGQGNEKLF
TRBV30,TRBJ1-1,AWSAGDLTEAF
TRBV27,TRBJ1-2,ASSPQGRYGYT
TRBV12-3/TRBV12-4,TRBJ1-2,ASSRVGRRLKGYT
TRBV19,TRBJ1-5,ASSAPGHLGQPQH
TRBV6-1,TRBJ2-5,ASSDTWGRETQY
TRBV5-1,TRBJ2-7,ASAKGLPRSPEQY
TRBV18,TRBJ2-5,ASSAPGTGGLETQY
TRBV6-1,TRBJ2-2,ASKANGGGNTGELF
TRBV5-1,TRBJ2-5,ASKVATGETQY
TRBV2,TRBJ1-1,ASSLQGEVTEAF
TRBV18,TRBJ2-5,ASSPPGLASSRETQY
TRBV7-9,TRBJ2-7,ASSDRDRVYEQY
TRBV28,TRBJ1-1,ASTDPGRSTEAF
TRBV28,TRBJ2-7,ASSDIYEQY
TRBV29-1,TRBJ1-2,SVDAGQLTANYGYT
TRBV11-2,TRBJ2-1,ASSSRQGPYNEQF
TRBV29-1,TRBJ2-7,SVVGTSGGYEQY
TRBV19,TRBJ2-7,ASSIGTGARNEQY
TRBV27,TRBJ1-6,ASSSRTGGSGSPLH
TRBV6-1,TRBJ1-5,ASRFRGTLDQH
TRBV16,TRBJ2-7,ASSQLPGRTYEQY
TRBV19,TRBJ2-1,ASSTGESYNEQF